This T cell receptor (beta chain) originates from a study of T cell responses to AZD1222 COVID-19 vaccine. General study points: Of spike-specific TCRs, nearly half reportedly target regions left unmutated in variants.

This clone was observed at least ten times. The antigen is not known. Libraries were prepared by immunoSEQ multiplex PCR; TCRdb keeps only in-frame clonotypes and omits some of them. This repertoire shows roughly 100,000 clones, roughly 80% found once; its top ten account for around 5.1%. Germline values: CDR1 MNHEY, CDR2 SMNVEV (reference sequence). This CDR3 has 15 amino acids. V lost 3 bases to trimming and J lost 5 bases; unmatched junction nucleotides: 5. The specimen was peripheral blood, collected on day 0 of AZD1222 vaccination. V is TRBV27 and J is TRBJ2-2; 8 bases align to TRBD1. The sequence was collected from an adult in good health. The CDR3 spells CASSFIQGATGELFF. DNA of the CDR3: TGTGCCAGCAGTTTTATTCAGGGGGCTACCGGGGAGCTGTTTTTT.